The 26 T cell receptor beta chains below all came from one sample that was sequenced in a study of T cell repertoires in cytomegalovirus infection. TCRdb reanalysed the reads using MiXCR and keeps one entry per CDR3 protein. Here the sample spans about 530,000 distinct CDR3 sequences, about 26% being singletons. The material sequenced was PBMCs. The receptors stem from a human donor in good health (CMV status not recorded). Some clones in this sample may be carry-over from other donors' samples.

The chain is built from TRBV29-1 and TRBJ1-2; no firm D call. The germline gives CDR1 SQVTM, CDR2 ANQGSEA. The CDR3 sequence is 11 residues long. V was trimmed by 7 bases and J by 1 base, leaving 7 bases between them. In nucleotides, the CDR3 is TGCAGCGGAACACTTAACTATGGCTACACCTTC. This sequence encodes CSGTLNYGYTF.

This clonotype was counted only a few times. The chain is built from TRBV11-2 and TRBJ2-5, with a tentative D call TRBD1 (6 bases). This CDR3 has 16 amino acids. Trimming stripped 0 bases from V and 2 bases from J, with 13 bases between. Germline-derived CDR1 and CDR2 are SGHAT and FQNNGV. CDR3 bases: TGTGCCAGCAGCTTAGATTCCTACAGGGTTCAAGAGACCCAGTACTTC. Its translation: CASSLDSYRVQETQYF.

The rearrangement uses TRBV6-2 or TRBV6-3 and TRBJ1-1; D perhaps matches TRBD1 (5 bases). V dropped 8 bases and J dropped 7 bases, with 14 bases sitting between them. The length of the CDR3 is 12 residues. Germline values: CDR1 MNHEY, CDR2 SVGEGT. The CDR3 spells CASDRGSFEAFF. DNA of the CDR3: TGTGCCAGCGACCGGGGCTCTTTTGAAGCTTTCTTT.

This clonotype was observed a few times. The CDR3 protein is CASSLRSYEQYF. The DNA of the CDR3 is TGTGCCAGCAGTCTGCGGTCCTACGAGCAGTACTTC. This chain joins TRBV12-3 or TRBV12-4 and TRBJ2-7; no clear D. CDR3 size: 12 residues. Trimming shortened V by 5 bases and J by 1 base, and 6 bases separated the two germline ends.

J is TRBJ2-7 and V is TRBV7-9, with 8 bases fitting TRBD1. V dropped 3 bases and J dropped 6; count of bases not matched to a gene: 7. Germline assignment: CDR1 SEHNR and CDR2 FQNEAQ (reference sequence). The CDR3 has 14 residues. The CDR3 spells CASSFTSGGSEQYV. CDR3 coding DNA: TGTGCCAGCAGCTTCACTTCAGGGGGCTCCGAGCAGTACGTC.

The CDR3 sequence: CSARGSSGRADTGELFF. The CDR3 DNA follows: TGCAGTGCTAGAGGGTCTAGCGGGAGGGCCGACACCGGGGAGCTGTTTTTT. V gene TRBV20-1 combines with J gene TRBJ2-2; TRBD2 aligns across 12 bases. J gave up 3 bases and V 1 base, and 6 bases lay outside the gene matches. CDR1 is DFQATT and CDR2 is SNEGSKA in the germline V gene (reference sequence). The CDR3 runs to 17 residues.

In its sample, this clonotype was seen many times. The chain combines TRBV11-2 with TRBJ2-1; 10 nucleotides match TRBD2. The CDR3 has 16 amino acids. In germline, CDR1 is SGHAT, CDR2 FQNNGV. With 2 bases clipped from V and 0 bases from J, the junction kept 1 base outside the gene matches. The DNA of the CDR3 is TGTGCCAGCAGCTTAACTAGCGGGACCTCCTACAATGAGCAGTTCTTC. Its translation is CASSLTSGTSYNEQFF.

The sample holds a few counts of this clonotype. The chain joins TRBV29-1 to TRBJ2-1; D is unclear. V lost 5 bases to trimming and J lost 6 bases, with 2 bases between them. CDR3 length equals 9 residues. Germline CDR1 SQVTM, CDR2 ANQGSEA. Here the CDR3 reads CSVTNEQFF. Here the CDR3 DNA reads TGCAGCGTTACCAATGAGCAGTTCTTC.

This sequence joins TRBV18 and TRBJ2-2; no reliable D call. Trimming removed 3 bases from V and 6 bases from J, with 14 bases in between. Per the germline V gene, CDR1 is KGHSH and CDR2 is LQKENI. CDR3 size: 15 residues. In nucleotides, the CDR3 is TGTGCCAGCTCACCTTTAGACACACTCGCCGGGGAGCTGTTTTTT. Residues: CASSPLDTLAGELFF.

This clonotype has a count of ten or more. V is TRBV12-3 or TRBV12-4 and J is TRBJ2-5, with 7 bases lining up with TRBD2. J lost 4 bases, V lost 2 bases, and 4 bases had no gene match. The CDR3 is 14 residues long. Written as DNA, the CDR3 is TGTGCCAGCAGTTTAACAGCGGGGAGAGAGACCCAGTACTTC. This sequence encodes CASSLTAGRETQYF.

The V gene is TRBV6-2 or TRBV6-3, the J gene TRBJ2-1; D call uncertain. V was pared by 0 bases and J by 5 bases, with 14 bases between. From germline, CDR1 is MNHEY and CDR2 SVGEGT. This CDR3 region has 16 residues. The CDR3 sequence: CASSYSGSLHDNEQFF. The CDR3 DNA reads as TGTGCCAGCAGTTACTCGGGTTCCCTACACGACAATGAGCAGTTCTTC.

This clonotype was detected many times. The chain couples TRBV7-2 to TRBJ1-4; 10 nucleotides line up with TRBD1. The CDR3 runs to 15 residues. V gave up 5 bases and J gave up 8 bases; unmatched junction bases: 8. CDR1 and CDR2 (germline): SGHTA, FQGNSA. CDR3 loop: CASSPGQGVLEKLFF. The CDR3 DNA reads as TGTGCCAGCAGCCCCGGACAGGGGGTTCTGGAAAAACTGTTTTTT.

In this sample, this clonotype turned up many times. J is TRBJ1-1 and V is TRBV7-2, with TRBD1 matching 8 bases. Germline assignment: CDR1 SGHTA and CDR2 FQGNSA. The ends lost 5 bases at V and 1 base at J; junction bases unmatched: 9. The CDR3 has 16 residues. The CDR3 loop is CASSIQGGLENTEAFF. DNA of the CDR3: TGTGCCAGCAGCATACAGGGGGGACTTGAGAACACTGAAGCTTTCTTT.

The sample holds many counts of this clonotype. The rearrangement uses TRBV7-2 and TRBJ2-1; 7 nucleotides agree with TRBD2. CDR1 is SGHTA, CDR2 FQGNSA, per germline. V lost 2 bases to trimming and J lost 8 bases; unmatched junction nucleotides: 15. The CDR3 spans 17 residues. DNA of the CDR3: TGTGCCAGCAGCTTATATGAAGGGGCGGGAGCGCGGGATGAGCAGTTCTTC. Translation gives CASSLYEGAGARDEQFF. Together with reference TRBV7-2 and TRBJ2-1, the CDR3 gives the full variable domain: GAGVSQSPSNKVTEKGKDVELRCDPISGHTALYWYRQSLGQGLEFLIYFQGNSAPDKSGLPSDRFSAERTGGSVSTLTIQRTQQEDSAVYLCASSLYEGAGARDEQFFGPGTRLTVL.

The genes are TRBV6-5 and TRBJ1-1, with TRBD1 identical over 10 bases. The CDR3 consists of 15 residues. V lost 7 bases and J lost 1; bases outside the gene matches: 6. The V gene's germline CDR1 is MNHEY and CDR2 SVGAGI. CDR3 protein: CASTPGQGPNTEAFF. The CDR3 coding sequence is TGTGCCAGCACCCCGGGACAGGGGCCGAACACTGAAGCTTTCTTT.

The sample holds a few counts of this clonotype. The chain is built from TRBV5-1 and TRBJ2-7; 7 nucleotides agree with TRBD1. Trimming cost V 1 base and J 3 bases; bases outside gene matches: 7. This CDR3 region has 15 residues. Germline V gene lookup returns CDR1 SGHRS and CDR2 YFSETQ. Here the CDR3 reads CASSLNTGAIYEQYV. In DNA form, the CDR3 reads TGCGCCAGCAGCTTGAACACAGGGGCGATCTACGAGCAGTACGTC.

The rearrangement joins TRBV7-9 to TRBJ1-2, with D unresolved. Trimming took 4 bases from V and 1 from J, leaving 16 bases between them. CDR3 length equals 16 residues. CDR1 SEHNR and CDR2 FQNEAQ come from the germline V gene (reference sequence). CDR3 nucleotide sequence: TGTGCCAGCAGCTCCCGGGCTAGGCAACTTAACTATGGCTACACCTTC. Amino acids: CASSSRARQLNYGYTF.

This clonotype has just a few counts. For the CDR3, the DNA is TGTGCCATCCTTACCATTAGGATAGCGGGAGAGGGTAATGAGCAGTTCTTC. It yields the protein CAILTIRIAGEGNEQFF. The gene calls are TRBV24-1 and TRBJ2-1; 9 bases align to TRBD2. Germline CDR1 KGHDR, CDR2 SFDVKD. Trimming took 11 bases from V and 7 from J; bases not matched to a gene: 20. There are 17 residues in the CDR3.

This clonotype came up many times. A clone one base away is much larger, so this may be a read error. V and J are TRBV7-2 and TRBJ2-5; D remains ambiguous. This CDR3 has 11 amino acids. Trimming shortened V by 6 bases and J by 1 base, and 3 bases separated the two germline ends. CDR1 and CDR2 (germline): SGHTA, FQGNSA. DNA of the CDR3: TGTGCCAGCAGGGCCCAAGAGACCCAGTACTTC. As protein: CASRAQETQYF.

A few counts support this clonotype. The CDR3 region is CATSDWTGIETQYF. The CDR3 coding sequence is TGTGCCACCAGTGATTGGACAGGGATCGAGACCCAGTACTTC. The V call is TRBV24-1, the J call TRBJ2-5, with 8 bases aligning to TRBD1. CDR1 KGHDR and CDR2 SFDVKD come from the germline V gene. This CDR3 comprises 14 residues. V dropped 2 bases and J dropped 5; count of bases not matched to a gene: 3.

The table lists this clonotype with a few counts. The chain is built from TRBV7-6 and TRBJ2-7; a possible D gene is TRBD2 (5 bases). The CDR3 extends over 14 amino acids. CDR1 and CDR2 from the germline V gene are SGHVS and FNYEAQ. With 7 bases removed from V and 0 bases from J, the gap between germline ends came to 13 bases. CDR3 bases: TGTGCCAGCAAAGAGGGAGAGGGCTCCTACGAGCAGTACGTC. Amino acids: CASKEGEGSYEQYV.

V usage is TRBV6-1 and J usage is TRBJ1-5, with D tentatively TRBD1 (6 bases). This CDR3 contains 16 residues. V dropped 6 bases and J dropped 1 base, with 16 bases sitting between them. Germline values: CDR1 MNHNS, CDR2 SASEGT. This CDR3 is CASRNLGGASNQPQHF. The CDR3 DNA reads as TGTGCCAGCAGGAACTTGGGGGGGGCAAGCAATCAGCCCCAGCATTTT.

This clonotype was recorded at least ten times. In DNA, the CDR3 is TGTGCCAGCAGCCAAGGTAGCGGGACGGCCAACTCTGAGCAGTACTTC. It codes for CASSQGSGTANSEQYF. This chain connects TRBV7-6 to TRBJ2-7, with 8 bases that match TRBD2. V lost 5 bases, J lost 7 bases, and 16 bases stayed unmatched. CDR1 and CDR2 from the germline V gene are SGHVS and FNYEAQ. This CDR3 spans 16 amino acids.

In this sample, this clonotype turned up many times. The V and J genes are TRBV7-9 and TRBJ2-4, with TRBD1 matching over 7 bases. V lost 5 bases and J lost 2; bases outside the gene matches: 6. Germline V gene sequence: CDR1 SEHNR, CDR2 FQNEAQ (reference sequence). CDR3 length: 15 residues. The CDR3 loop is CASSPRGQPKNIQYF. The DNA for the CDR3 is TGTGCCAGCAGCCCGAGGGGACAGCCCAAAAACATTCAGTACTTC.

The table lists this clonotype with many counts. The chain is built from TRBV7-2 and TRBJ2-7, with 8 bases matching TRBD2. The CDR3 extends over 15 amino acids. CDR1 is SGHTA, CDR2 FQGNSA, per germline. J gave up 2 bases and V 5 bases, and 8 bases lay outside the gene matches. In DNA form, the CDR3 reads TGTGCCAGCAGCCCCCAGGTAGCGGGACCCTACGAGCAGTACTTC. Translation gives CASSPQVAGPYEQYF.

This clonotype occurred once. CDR3 sequence: CSARTEGHDGGGQETQYF. The CDR3 DNA sequence: TGCAGTGCTAGAACGGAGGGGCATGACGGGGGGGGGCAAGAGACCCAGTACTTC. The chain employs TRBV20-1 and TRBJ2-5; 8 bases are a match to TRBD2. The V gene end was trimmed by 2 bases and the J gene end by 2 bases; junction bases not matched to a gene: 16. This CDR3 has 18 residues. CDR1 and CDR2 (germline): DFQATT, SNEGSKA (reference sequence).